Listed below are T cell receptor beta chains from one sample, sequenced in a study of T-cell reconstitution after alpha-beta-depleted transplantation in children. Via MiXCR, TCRdb re-called the PCR reads, giving one row per CDR3 protein. Here the sample spans approximately 190,000 distinct CDR3 sequences, roughly 6.3% being singletons. The sample in question was PBMCs, obtained before TCRalphabeta/CD19-depleted stem cell transplant. The receptors stem from a girl less than two years old with combined immunodeficiency, due to receive a stem cell transplant. The CDR3 runs from the conserved cysteine through the conserved F or W. The order of the fields is CDR3 DNA, CDR3 protein, clone size, D gene, V gene, J gene. D genes are given only for firm matches. The listing skips clone size in some rows; elsewhere it reads once, few, many or a size class.

TGCAGCGTTTCGGACAGGGGGACGGCTAGCTCCTCCCCGACCCTTCCTGGGGATACGCAGTATTTT	CSVSDRGTASSSPTLPGDTQYF	many	TRBD1	TRBV29-1	TRBJ2-3
TGTGCCAGCAGTTTCCCCCCCCCGTTCCGGGACAGGGTTGGCTACACCTTC	CASSFPPPFRDRVGYTF	.	TRBD1	TRBV12-3/TRBV12-4	TRBJ1-2
TGTGCCAGCAGTTTCGTCCCCGGGACTAGGGGGGACGAGCAGTACTTC	CASSFVPGTRGDEQYF	many	TRBD2	TRBV28	TRBJ2-7
TGTGCCAGCTCAAAGGGAGATGCAGGGGGCAGCGTAAGGACCCAGTACTTC	CASSKGDAGGSVRTQYF	.	TRBD1	TRBV6-1	TRBJ2-5
TGTGCCAGCAGCCAAGATAAGTCGACTAACAATGAGCAGTTCTTC	CASSQDKSTNNEQFF	many	.	TRBV4-2	TRBJ2-1
TGTGCCAGCAGCTCACTAGCGGGAGGGCCCCGCACAGATACGCAGTATTTT	CASSSLAGGPRTDTQYF	many	TRBD2	TRBV7-6	TRBJ2-3
TGTGCCAGCAGTTGGAGGGCTAGCGGGGGTGATACGCAGTATTTT	CASSWRASGGDTQYF	many	TRBD2	TRBV6-5	TRBJ2-3
TGTGCCAGTAGTATAAGATGGGACAGCAATCAGCCCCAGCATTTT	CASSIRWDSNQPQHF	many	.	TRBV19	TRBJ1-5
TGCAGCGGCTGGGGAGGGGAGACCCAGTACTTC	CSGWGGETQYF	many	TRBD2	TRBV29-1	TRBJ2-5
TGTGCCAGCAGCCAGGGACAGAATCGTCGCAATGAGCAGTTCTTC	CASSQGQNRRNEQFF	.	TRBD1	TRBV11-2	TRBJ2-1
TGTGCCAGCAGCTTAGGTCCTAGGGGAAATAATTCACCCCTCCACTTT	CASSLGPRGNNSPLHF	many	.	TRBV7-2	TRBJ1-6
TGTGCCAGCAGTTGGGGCAGCTCCTCTGGAAACACCATATATTTT	CASSWGSSSGNTIYF	many	.	TRBV28	TRBJ1-3
TGTGCCAGCACCGCTGGCGGGAACAATGAGCAGTTCTTC	CASTAGGNNEQFF	many	.	TRBV7-9	TRBJ2-1
TGTGCCAGCAGCATTAGCGGGTTCTCCTACAATGAGCAGTTCTTC	CASSISGFSYNEQFF	many	TRBD2	TRBV7-6	TRBJ2-1
TGTGCCAGCAGTCCAGCGGGAGGGGCAAGCACAGATACGCAGTATTTT	CASSPAGGASTDTQYF	many	TRBD2	TRBV12-3/TRBV12-4	TRBJ2-3
TGCGCCAGCAGCCAAACGCCCCTTTTTTACACCGGGGAGCTGTTTTTT	CASSQTPLFYTGELFF	many	.	TRBV4-3	TRBJ2-2
TGTGCCAGCAGTTTCGACTCCTACTACGAGCAGTACTTC	CASSFDSYYEQYF	many	.	TRBV6-5	TRBJ2-7
TGTGCCAGCAGCCAAGAGGGGGTGAATGAGCAGTTCTTC	CASSQEGVNEQFF	many	.	TRBV4-2	TRBJ2-1
TGTGCCAGCAGCCAAGAGATCTGGCTTCCCCTCCACTTT	CASSQEIWLPLHF	many	.	TRBV14	TRBJ1-6
TGCGCCAGCAGCCCTGGCGGTGCCTACGAGCAGTACTTC	CASSPGGAYEQYF	many	.	TRBV4-3	TRBJ2-7
TGTGCCAGCAGTTTATGGTCGGGTGAGGCGGGAAAACTGTTTTTT	CASSLWSGEAGKLFF	many	.	TRBV12-3/TRBV12-4	TRBJ1-4
TGTGCCAGCAGCTTACTTCCCGGGAACACTGAAGCTTTCTTT	CASSLLPGNTEAFF	many	.	TRBV11-2	TRBJ1-1
TGTGCCAGCACCGGCGCTTCTGGGGCCAACGTCCTGACTTTC	CASTGASGANVLTF	many	.	TRBV9	TRBJ2-6
TGTGCCATCCAGCCCGGGACAGACTATGGCTACACCTTC	CAIQPGTDYGYTF	many	TRBD1	TRBV10-3	TRBJ1-2
TGTGCCAGCAGCACAGTGTCCTACAATGAGCAGTTCTTC	CASSTVSYNEQFF	many	.	TRBV12-3/TRBV12-4	TRBJ2-1
TGCAGCGTTGGGTTGGGGGACTCCTACAATGAGCAGTTCTTC	CSVGLGDSYNEQFF	many	.	TRBV29-1	TRBJ2-1
TGTGCCACCGGGGGAATGAACACTGAAGCTTTCTTT	CATGGMNTEAFF	few	.	TRBV15	TRBJ1-1
TGTGCCAGCTCACCTCAACAGGGGGAGAAGCAGTACTTC	CASSPQQGEKQYF	many	TRBD1	TRBV18	TRBJ2-7
TGTGCCAGCAGCCCGTTGATAGCTTCACCCCTCCACTTT	CASSPLIASPLHF	many	.	TRBV7-2	TRBJ1-6
TGTGCCAGCAGGAATCTAGCGGGGGGGTTCTACGAGCAGTACTTC	CASRNLAGGFYEQYF	many	TRBD2	TRBV7-2	TRBJ2-7
TGCGCCAGCAGCTTATCCTTGGGAGGGGACTTTGACTACGAGCAGTACTTC	CASSLSLGGDFDYEQYF	many	TRBD2	TRBV5-1	TRBJ2-7
TGTGCCAGCAGCCAAGAGAGGGGCGTCAACTATGGCTACACCTTC	CASSQERGVNYGYTF	many	.	TRBV14	TRBJ1-2
TGTGCCAGCAGCCAAGACGGGTTGCAGTACTTC	CASSQDGLQYF	many	.	TRBV4-2	TRBJ2-7
TGTGCCAGCAGTCCCCGCAGGAAGAACACTGAAGCTTTCTTT	CASSPRRKNTEAFF	many	.	TRBV12-3/TRBV12-4	TRBJ1-1
TGTGCCAGCACCCCCCGGGCAGGGAGAGACCAAGAGACCCAGTACTTC	CASTPRAGRDQETQYF	.	.	TRBV28	TRBJ2-5
TGCAGCGTTTATGGGGGCCCAGGTACGTACGAGCAGTACTTC	CSVYGGPGTYEQYF	many	.	TRBV29-1	TRBJ2-7
TGTGCCAGCAGTTACTCGAATTTGGGGAATATCTACGAGCAGTACTTC	CASSYSNLGNIYEQYF	few	.	TRBV6-2/TRBV6-3	TRBJ2-7
TGTGCCAGCAGCGTAGGTGGGGTACTAGCGGGGGCTTCATACAATGAGCAGTTCTTC	CASSVGGVLAGASYNEQFF	many	TRBD2	TRBV9	TRBJ2-1
TGCGCCAGCAGCCAAGTTGTTCTGGGACAGGGTTACACCGGGGAGCTGTTTTTT	CASSQVVLGQGYTGELFF	many	TRBD1	TRBV4-1	TRBJ2-2
TGCGCCAGCAGCTTGGTGGCAGGGGGCGTCTATTGGCGTGGCTACACCTTC	CASSLVAGGVYWRGYTF	few	TRBD1	TRBV5-1	TRBJ1-2
TGCAGTGCCTCCGGCGGGAGCGAGCAGTACTTC	CSASGGSEQYF	many	TRBD2	TRBV20-1	TRBJ2-7
TGTGCCAGCAGCTGGTCGGGGACTAGCGGTGAGACCCAGTACTTC	CASSWSGTSGETQYF	many	TRBD2	TRBV7-9	TRBJ2-5
TGTGCCAGCAGCCCGGACGGAGATGGCTACACCTTC	CASSPDGDGYTF	many	.	TRBV4-2	TRBJ1-2
TGCGCCAGCAGCCCTACTCGGGTCGAGGAGACCCAGTACTTC	CASSPTRVEETQYF	few	.	TRBV5-1	TRBJ2-5
TGTGCCAGCAGTCCCCTTAGGATGAACACTGAAGCTTTCTTT	CASSPLRMNTEAFF	many	.	TRBV28	TRBJ1-1
TGCAGCGTTGAAGGGGGTCAGTCCTACAATGAGCAGTTCTTC	CSVEGGQSYNEQFF	many	.	TRBV29-1	TRBJ2-1
TGCAGTGCTAGAGTGGGACTAGCGGCTGGGGCCAACGTCCTGACTTTC	CSARVGLAAGANVLTF	few	TRBD2	TRBV20-1	TRBJ2-6
TGCGCCAGCAGCAAAGGTTGGGCTAGCGGGTACAATGAGCAGTTCTTC	CASSKGWASGYNEQFF	many	TRBD2	TRBV5-1	TRBJ2-1
TGCAGCGCCCTTGGCGGTTCCTTCTACGAGCAGTACTTC	CSALGGSFYEQYF	many	.	TRBV29-1	TRBJ2-7
TGTGCCAGCAGTTTCCCCAGTTTAGCGAGCGAGCAGTACTTC	CASSFPSLASEQYF	many	.	TRBV28	TRBJ2-7
TGTGCCAGCTACTCGACAGGGGGATGGCCCCAGCATTTT	CASYSTGGWPQHF	many	TRBD1	TRBV6-2/TRBV6-3	TRBJ1-5
TGTGCCACCAGTGATACCGCAGCAGGGAAAGAGACCCAGTACTTC	CATSDTAAGKETQYF	many	.	TRBV24-1	TRBJ2-5
TGTGCCAGCAGCCGACAGGGGCAGGAGACCCAGTACTTC	CASSRQGQETQYF	many	TRBD1	TRBV14	TRBJ2-5
TGTGCCAGCAGCTTAGGTCGTACGGCAGGAGATTACGAGCAGTACTTC	CASSLGRTAGDYEQYF	many	.	TRBV7-9	TRBJ2-7
TGTGCCAGCAGTAGGGTCCCGGATCGGGATGGCTACACCTTC	CASSRVPDRDGYTF	few	.	TRBV12-3/TRBV12-4	TRBJ1-2
TGCGCCAGCAGCTTGGGTGGTAGCGGAGGCGCCGGGGAGCTGTTTTTT	CASSLGGSGGAGELFF	many	.	TRBV5-1	TRBJ2-2
TGTGCCACCAGCATTTGGACCCTACTCCCCTACGAGCAGTACTTC	CATSIWTLLPYEQYF	many	.	TRBV15	TRBJ2-7